The 26 T cell receptor beta chains below come from one sample, sequenced in a study of blood T cells in healthy people across ages. Combining a sample-barcoded 5' primer with a J-beta primer mix, a second PCR ran for about 7 to 11 cycles. TCRdb re-derived calls from the 5' RACE reads in MiXCR, one entry per CDR3 protein. The repertoire holds about 1.7 million distinct CDR3 sequences, roughly 27% seen once, with about 7.7% in the top ten. The sample taken for sequencing was blood. These receptors all come from a woman aged 25 to 39 in good health.

The J gene is TRBJ2-5, the V gene TRBV4-3; 9 positions agree with TRBD2. The CDR3 extends over 15 amino acids. The germline gives CDR1 LGHNA, CDR2 YSLEER. J gave up 3 bases and V 4 bases, and 6 bases lay outside the gene matches. Written as DNA, the CDR3 is TGCGCCAGCAGCCTCAGCGGGGGGCAGAAAGAGACCCAGTACTTC. Translating it yields CASSLSGGQKETQYF.

Many counts were recorded for this clonotype. The V call is TRBV7-2, the J call TRBJ2-1; D remains ambiguous. The CDR3 spans 15 residues. Trimming took off 4 bases at V and 0 bases at J, with 10 bases between the two ends. Germline CDR1 is SGHTA and CDR2 is FQGNSA. The CDR3 DNA is TGTGCCAGCAGCTCCGCAGGTTACTCCTACAATGAGCAGTTCTTC. Translation gives CASSSAGYSYNEQFF.

The chain uses TRBV6-4 and TRBJ2-1, with D possibly called TRBD1 or TRBD2 (5 bases each). Trimming took off 4 bases at V and 1 base at J, with 14 bases between the two ends. Germline values: CDR1 MRHNA, CDR2 SNTAGT. There are 16 residues in the CDR3. The CDR3 DNA follows: TGTGCCAGCAGTGCTTGGGACCAAGCTTCCTACAATGAGCAGTTCTTC. Translated, it gives CASSAWDQASYNEQFF.

This chain joins TRBV11-3 and TRBJ2-3, with D maybe TRBD2 (6 bases). The CDR3 loop spans 17 amino acids. The ends were cut back, 1 base at V and 0 bases at J, with 14 bases in the middle. Germline V gives CDR1 SGHNT, CDR2 YENEEA. In DNA, the CDR3 is TGTGCCAGCAGCTTAGGGATCGCGGGACCGAGCACAGATACGCAGTATTTT. Translating it yields CASSLGIAGPSTDTQYF.

This chain joins TRBV2 and TRBJ2-6; D is possibly TRBD1 (5 bases). This CDR3 has 15 amino acids. V was clipped by 3 bases and J by 12 bases, with 18 bases between them. Germline CDR1 and CDR2: SNHLY and FYNNEI. The CDR3: CASSDTGRSASVLTF. CDR3 coding DNA: TGTGCCAGCAGTGATACAGGTCGCTCAGCGAGCGTCCTGACTTTC.

V usage is TRBV20-1 and J usage is TRBJ1-2; 8 positions agree with TRBD1. V gave up 3 bases and J gave up 4 bases; unmatched junction bases: 7. Germline V gives CDR1 DFQATT, CDR2 SNEGSKA (reference sequence). The CDR3 covers 14 residues. This CDR3 is CSASPRTGLYGYTF. As DNA, the CDR3 is TGCAGTGCTAGTCCCCGGACAGGGCTCTATGGCTACACCTTC.

The rearrangement uses TRBV27 and TRBJ2-3; either TRBD1 or TRBD2 may fit D (5 bases each). Per the germline V gene, CDR1 is MNHEY and CDR2 is SMNVEV (reference sequence). This CDR3 comprises 14 residues. V shed 5 bases and J shed 6 bases, with 15 bases lying between them. The CDR3 nucleotides read TGTGCCAGCAGTGAAACCCAGGGACCCGATACGCAGTATTTT. Encoded protein: CASSETQGPDTQYF.

This clonotype showed up just a few times. J is TRBJ2-7 and V is TRBV11-2; 8 bases line up with TRBD2. Per the germline V gene, CDR1 is SGHAT and CDR2 is FQNNGV. Losses at the gene ends were 4 bases for V and 5 bases for J; bases not matched to a gene: 22. The CDR3 sequence is 19 residues long. CDR3: CASSSRTSVAGTWTNEQYF. In nucleotides, the CDR3 is TGTGCCAGCAGCTCTAGGACAAGTGTAGCGGGGACATGGACTAACGAGCAGTACTTC.

As to this clonotype: This may stem from a read error, because a much larger clone lies one nucleotide away. V is TRBV5-1 and J is TRBJ1-2, with D possibly TRBD1 on 5 matching bases. Germline-derived CDR1 and CDR2 are SGHRS and YFSETQ. The CDR3 has 13 amino acids. CDR3 sequence: CASSRDDSYGHTF. Here the CDR3 DNA reads TGCGCCAGCAGCCGAGACGACAGCTATGGCCACACCTTC.

In this sample, this clonotype turned up a few times. The germline gene is not matched at one end of the junction; a read error may be the cause. This chain links TRBV20-1 with TRBJ1-2, with no clear D. The CDR3 covers 13 residues. Germline CDR1 and CDR2: DFQATT and SNEGSKA (reference sequence). The CDR3 region is CGARDYSDYGYTF. In DNA, the CDR3 is TGCGGTGCTAGAGATTATAGCGACTATGGCTACACCTTC.

The chain employs TRBV10-3 and TRBJ2-3, with 12 nucleotides matching TRBD2. The germline V gene encodes CDR1 ENHRY and CDR2 SYGVKD. The CDR3 is made up of 15 amino acids. With V trimmed by 4 bases and J by 4 bases, 3 bases remained unmatched. The CDR3 sequence is CAISVTSGSSDTQYF. Here the CDR3 DNA reads TGTGCCATCAGTGTGACTAGCGGGAGTTCAGATACGCAGTATTTT.

The chain employs TRBV7-2 and TRBJ2-1; 11 bases align to TRBD2. The J call may be wrong; the DNA end is better matched by TRBJ2-7. The CDR3 is 15 amino acids. Germline loops: CDR1 SGHTA, CDR2 FQGNSA. The CDR3, as DNA: TGTGCCAGCAGCCCCGCTAGCGGGAGGTACAATGAGCAGTACTTC. Its protein is CASSPASGRYNEQYF.

This clonotype was detected only a few times. The chain couples TRBV29-1 to TRBJ1-1, with D perhaps matching TRBD1 (6 bases). The germline gives CDR1 SQVTM, CDR2 ANQGSEA. V was pared by 6 bases and J by 0 bases, with 20 bases between. CDR3 size: 16 residues. Written as DNA, the CDR3 is TGCAGCGTCGGCGGGGGCGAGGAGGACATGAACACTGAAGCTTTCTTT. This gives the protein CSVGGGEEDMNTEAFF.

About this clonotype itself: An end of the junction differs from the germline gene, which may be a read error. The chain recombines TRBV7-3 with TRBJ1-1; D gene uncertain. This CDR3 contains 13 residues. CDR1 and CDR2 from the germline V gene are SGHTA and FQGTGA. The CDR3 DNA reads TGTGCCAGCAGATTAACAGATAACACTGAAGCTTTCTTT. Protein sequence: CASRLTDNTEAFF.

The genes are TRBV11-2 and TRBJ2-7, with unresolved D. The germline gives CDR1 SGHAT, CDR2 FQNNGV. The CDR3 is 13 residues long. With 5 bases removed from V and 6 bases from J, the gap between germline ends came to 14 bases. The CDR3 is CASSPRLKAEQYF. CDR3 nucleotides: TGTGCCAGCAGCCCCCGTCTGAAGGCCGAGCAGTACTTC.

The CDR3 DNA reads TGTGCCAGCAGTGAGACCGGGACAGGACCCACAGATACGCAGTATTTT. Residues: CASSETGTGPTDTQYF. The genes are TRBV28 and TRBJ2-3; 8 nucleotides match TRBD1. Germline CDR1 and CDR2: MDHEN and SYDVKM. The CDR3 loop spans 16 amino acids. V lost 5 bases, J lost 2 bases, and 9 bases stayed unmatched.

This clonotype was detected a few times. This chain links TRBV20-1 with TRBJ2-4; 9 positions match TRBD2. The CDR3 contains 15 residues. From germline, CDR1 is DFQATT and CDR2 SNEGSKA (reference sequence). The J segment lost 3 bases and the V segment lost 4 bases, leaving 7 bases of the junction unmatched. This chain's CDR3 is CSAIERGAGKNIQYF. Written as DNA, the CDR3 is TGCAGTGCTATCGAGCGGGGGGCTGGCAAAAACATTCAGTACTTC.

The chain links TRBV21-1 to TRBJ2-7; no check of the table's D call, TRBD1, against the DNA was made. TRBV21-1 is designated a pseudogene. The CDR3 extends over 18 amino acids. The CDR3 coding sequence is TGTGCCAGCAGCGGGCCAGGGAAATCACAGGGGGCTCGGAACGAGCAGTACTTC. Translation: CASSGPGKSQGARNEQYF.

The rearrangement uses TRBV20-1 and TRBJ2-7; tentatively, D is TRBD1 or TRBD2 (6 bases each). The length of the CDR3 is 13 residues. Germline V gives CDR1 DFQATT, CDR2 SNEGSKA (reference sequence). The V end lost 3 bases, the J end lost 5 bases, and 14 bases lay between the germline ends. This CDR3 reads CSASLGGVDEQYF. CDR3 sequence (DNA): TGCAGTGCTAGTTTGGGGGGCGTCGACGAGCAGTACTTC.

The chain carries TRBV5-1 and TRBJ2-5; D not certain. The germline CDR1 and CDR2 sequences are SGHRS and YFSETQ. The CDR3 covers 14 residues. Trimming took 0 bases from V and 2 from J, leaving 8 bases between them. CDR3 in DNA: TGCGCCAGCAGCTTGGAAATGGGGCAAGAGACCCAGTACTTC. Protein sequence: CASSLEMGQETQYF.

This clonotype has ten or more counts. This chain joins TRBV12-3 or TRBV12-4 and TRBJ2-1; TRBD2 aligns across 10 bases. The CDR3 extends over 15 amino acids. V trimming: 6 bases; J trimming: 3 bases; junction bases outside the gene matches: 5. CDR3 loop: CASRLERGGYNEQFF. The DNA of the CDR3 is TGTGCCAGCAGGCTCGAGCGGGGGGGCTACAATGAGCAGTTCTTC.

The chain uses TRBV11-3 and TRBJ2-1, with D hard to call. Per the germline V gene, CDR1 is SGHNT and CDR2 is YENEEA. Trimming pared 0 bases from V and 0 bases from J, leaving 6 bases between. CDR3 length: 15 amino acids. DNA for the CDR3: TGTGCCAGCAGCTTAGAACTAATCTCCTACAATGAGCAGTTCTTC. Its translation is CASSLELISYNEQFF.

The V gene is TRBV2, the J gene TRBJ2-5; no firm D call. Germline assignment: CDR1 SNHLY and CDR2 FYNNEI. This CDR3 region has 13 residues. V was pared by 7 bases and J by 4 bases, with 13 bases between. CDR3 coding DNA: TGTGCCAGCAATGAGCGCACAAGAGAGACCCAGTACTTC. Amino acids: CASNERTRETQYF.

V is TRBV6-5 and J is TRBJ1-6; TRBD1 agrees at 8 bases. V lost 4 bases to trimming and J lost 10 bases; unmatched junction nucleotides: 9. The CDR3 length is 15 residues. Germline V lookup: CDR1 MNHEY, CDR2 SVGAGI. The CDR3 is CASSSRTGLNSPLHF. The CDR3 DNA reads TGTGCCAGCAGTTCACGGACAGGGCTGAACTCACCCCTCCACTTT.

This CDR3 is CASGLMSGVRNEQFF. Here the CDR3 DNA reads TGTGCTAGTGGTTTGATGTCAGGGGTACGCAATGAGCAGTTCTTC. The V gene is TRBV12-5, the J gene TRBJ2-1, with a weak D call TRBD1 (6 bases). Germline V CDR1 and CDR2: LGHNT, FRNRAP. The V gene lost 2 bases and the J gene lost 6 bases, with 14 bases spanning the gap. This CDR3 has 15 amino acids.

This clonotype was detected a few times. CDR3 DNA: TGCAGCGAGGGTACAGATACGCAGTATTTT. It yields the protein CSEGTDTQYF. The V gene is TRBV29-1, the J gene TRBJ2-3, with unresolved D. The V and J ends lost 7 bases and 3 bases respectively, with 5 bases between them. The germline V gene encodes CDR1 SQVTM and CDR2 ANQGSEA. This CDR3 region has 10 residues.